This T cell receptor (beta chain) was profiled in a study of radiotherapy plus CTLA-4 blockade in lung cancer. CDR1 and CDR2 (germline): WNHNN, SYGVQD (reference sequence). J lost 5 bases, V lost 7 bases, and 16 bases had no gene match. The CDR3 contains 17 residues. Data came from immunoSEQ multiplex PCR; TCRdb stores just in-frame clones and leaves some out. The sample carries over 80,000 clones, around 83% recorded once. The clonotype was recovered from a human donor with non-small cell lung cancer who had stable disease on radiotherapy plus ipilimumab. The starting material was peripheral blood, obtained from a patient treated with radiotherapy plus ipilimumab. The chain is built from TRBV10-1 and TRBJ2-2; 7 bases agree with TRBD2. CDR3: CASIEDGSGVETGELFF. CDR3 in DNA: TGCGCCAGCATAGAGGATGGAAGCGGGGTTGAAACCGGGGAGCTGTTTTTT.